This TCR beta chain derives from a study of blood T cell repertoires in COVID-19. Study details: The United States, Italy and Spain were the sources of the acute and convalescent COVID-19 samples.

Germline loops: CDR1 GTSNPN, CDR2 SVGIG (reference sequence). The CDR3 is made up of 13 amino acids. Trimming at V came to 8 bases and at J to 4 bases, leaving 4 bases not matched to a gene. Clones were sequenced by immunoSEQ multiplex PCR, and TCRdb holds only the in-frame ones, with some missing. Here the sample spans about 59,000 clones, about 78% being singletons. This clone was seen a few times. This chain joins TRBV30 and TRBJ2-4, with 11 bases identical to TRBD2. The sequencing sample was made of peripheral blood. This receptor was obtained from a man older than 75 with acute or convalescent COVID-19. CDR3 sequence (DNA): TGTGCCCGCGGGACTAGCGGTAAAAACATTCAGTACTTC. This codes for CARGTSGKNIQYF.